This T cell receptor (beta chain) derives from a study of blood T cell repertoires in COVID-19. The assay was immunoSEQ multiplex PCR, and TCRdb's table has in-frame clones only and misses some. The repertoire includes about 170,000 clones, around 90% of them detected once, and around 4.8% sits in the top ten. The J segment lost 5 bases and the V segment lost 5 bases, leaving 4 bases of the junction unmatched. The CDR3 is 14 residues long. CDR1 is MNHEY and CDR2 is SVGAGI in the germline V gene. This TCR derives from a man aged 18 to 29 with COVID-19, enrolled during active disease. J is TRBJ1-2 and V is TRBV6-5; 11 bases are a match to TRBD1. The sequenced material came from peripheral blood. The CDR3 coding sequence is TGTGCCAGCAGTCCGGACAGGGGGCTTTATGGCTACACCTTC. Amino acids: CASSPDRGLYGYTF.